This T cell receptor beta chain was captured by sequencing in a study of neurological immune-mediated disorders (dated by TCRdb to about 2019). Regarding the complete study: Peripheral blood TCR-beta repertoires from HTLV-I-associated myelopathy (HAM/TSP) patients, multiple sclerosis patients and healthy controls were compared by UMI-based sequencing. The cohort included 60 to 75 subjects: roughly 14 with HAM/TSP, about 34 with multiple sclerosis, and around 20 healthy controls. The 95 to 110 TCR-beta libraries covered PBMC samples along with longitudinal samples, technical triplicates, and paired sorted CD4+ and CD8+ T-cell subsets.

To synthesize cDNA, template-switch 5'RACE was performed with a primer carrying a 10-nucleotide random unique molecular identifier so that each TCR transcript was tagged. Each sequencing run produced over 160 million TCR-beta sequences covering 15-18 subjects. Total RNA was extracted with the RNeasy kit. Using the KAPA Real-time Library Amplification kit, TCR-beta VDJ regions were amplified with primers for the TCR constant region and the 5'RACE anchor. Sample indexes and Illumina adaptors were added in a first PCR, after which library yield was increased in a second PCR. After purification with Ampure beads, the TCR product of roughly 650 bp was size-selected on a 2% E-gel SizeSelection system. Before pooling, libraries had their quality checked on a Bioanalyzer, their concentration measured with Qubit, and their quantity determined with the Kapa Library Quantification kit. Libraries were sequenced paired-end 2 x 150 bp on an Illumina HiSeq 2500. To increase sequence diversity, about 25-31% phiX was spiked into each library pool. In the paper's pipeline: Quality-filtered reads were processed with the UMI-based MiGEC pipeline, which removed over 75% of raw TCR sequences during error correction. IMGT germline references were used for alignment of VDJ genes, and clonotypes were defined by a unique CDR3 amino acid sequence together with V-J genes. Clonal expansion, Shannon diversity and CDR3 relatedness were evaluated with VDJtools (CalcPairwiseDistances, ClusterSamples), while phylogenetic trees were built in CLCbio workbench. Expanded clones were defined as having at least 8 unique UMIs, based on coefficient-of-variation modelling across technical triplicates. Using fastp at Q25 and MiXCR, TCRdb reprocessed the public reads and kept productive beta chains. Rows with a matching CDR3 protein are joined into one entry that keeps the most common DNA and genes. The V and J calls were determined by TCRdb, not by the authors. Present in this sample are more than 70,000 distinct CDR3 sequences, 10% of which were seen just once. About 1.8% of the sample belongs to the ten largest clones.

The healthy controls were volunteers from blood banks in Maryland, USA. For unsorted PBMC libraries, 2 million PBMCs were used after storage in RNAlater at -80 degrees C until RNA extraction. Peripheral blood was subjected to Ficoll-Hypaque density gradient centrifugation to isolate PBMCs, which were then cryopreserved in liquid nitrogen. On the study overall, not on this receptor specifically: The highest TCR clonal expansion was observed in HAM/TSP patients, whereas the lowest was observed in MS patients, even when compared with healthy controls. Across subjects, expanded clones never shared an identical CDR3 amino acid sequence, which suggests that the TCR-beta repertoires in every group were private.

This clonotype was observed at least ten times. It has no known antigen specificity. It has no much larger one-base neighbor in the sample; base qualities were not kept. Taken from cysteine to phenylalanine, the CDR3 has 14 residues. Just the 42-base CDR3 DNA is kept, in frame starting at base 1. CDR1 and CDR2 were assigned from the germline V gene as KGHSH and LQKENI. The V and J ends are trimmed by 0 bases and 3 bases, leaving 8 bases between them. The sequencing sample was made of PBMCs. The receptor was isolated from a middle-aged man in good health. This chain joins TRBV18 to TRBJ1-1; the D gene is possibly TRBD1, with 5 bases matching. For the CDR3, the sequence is CASSPPQAYTEAFF. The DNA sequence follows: TGTGCCAGCTCACCACCACAGGCGTACACTGAAGCTTTCTTT.